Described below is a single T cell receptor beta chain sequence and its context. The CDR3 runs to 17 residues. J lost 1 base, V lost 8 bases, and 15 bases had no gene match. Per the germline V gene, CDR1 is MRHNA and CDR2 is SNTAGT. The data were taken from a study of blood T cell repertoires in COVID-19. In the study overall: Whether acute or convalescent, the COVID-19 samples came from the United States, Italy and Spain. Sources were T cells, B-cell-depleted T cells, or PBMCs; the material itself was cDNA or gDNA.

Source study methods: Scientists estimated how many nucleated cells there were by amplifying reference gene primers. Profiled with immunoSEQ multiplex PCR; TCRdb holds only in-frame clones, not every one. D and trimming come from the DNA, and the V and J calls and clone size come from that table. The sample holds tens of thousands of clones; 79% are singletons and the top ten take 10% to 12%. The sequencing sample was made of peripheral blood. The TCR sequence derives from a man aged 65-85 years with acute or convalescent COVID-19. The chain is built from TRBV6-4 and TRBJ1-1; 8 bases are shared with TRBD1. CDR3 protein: CASRPGQASNTNTEAFF. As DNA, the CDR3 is TGTGCCAGCCGACCGGGACAGGCATCAAACACGAACACTGAAGCTTTCTTT.